The 27 T cell receptor beta chains presented below share a single source sample, sequenced in a study of cytomegalovirus exposure and HLA in healthy donors. Amplification used 60 Vbeta primers and 13 Jbeta primers. Generated by immunoSEQ multiplex PCR, the TCRdb table keeps only in-frame clones and is missing some. Found here are about 92,000 clones, 84% of them singletons; the top ten hold around 5.6%. Sequenced input: PBMCs. The receptors come from a woman between 18 and 29 years old in good health and CMV-seropositive.

The chain uses TRBV19 and TRBJ1-5; 10 nucleotides match TRBD1. Germline assignment: CDR1 LNHDA and CDR2 SQIVND (reference sequence). V lost 7 bases to trimming and J lost 6 bases; unmatched junction nucleotides: 15. The CDR3 has 17 residues. CDR3 in amino acids: CASTIRGDRGSRQPQHF. In DNA form, the CDR3 reads TGTGCCAGTACCATTAGAGGGGACAGGGGTTCTCGTCAGCCCCAGCATTTT.

Written as DNA, the CDR3 is TGTGCCGGACGGGGGTCCTACGAGCAGTACTTC. Its protein product is CAGRGSYEQYF. The chain links TRBV2 to TRBJ2-7; tentatively, D is TRBD2 (6 bases). The V gene lost 11 bases and the J gene lost 1 base, with 9 bases spanning the gap. The CDR3 has 11 residues. Germline V gives CDR1 SNHLY, CDR2 FYNNEI.

The rearrangement joins TRBV25-1 to TRBJ1-1; no clear D. V was pared by 6 bases and J by 2 bases, with 7 bases between. The V gene's germline CDR1 is MGHDK and CDR2 SYGVNS. The CDR3 covers 12 residues. The CDR3: CASRTFNTEAFF. CDR3 sequence (DNA): TGTGCCAGCAGGACATTCAACACTGAAGCTTTCTTT.

This chain joins TRBV30 and TRBJ2-1; TRBD2 matches 7 bases. There are 14 residues in the CDR3. The V segment lost 7 bases and the J segment 6 bases; nucleotides outside the gene matches: 12. CDR1 and CDR2 (germline): GTSNPN, SVGIG (reference sequence). CDR3 sequence reads: CAFDEGLVANEQFF. The CDR3 nucleotides are TGTGCCTTTGATGAAGGACTAGTAGCCAATGAGCAGTTCTTC.

J is TRBJ2-7 and V is TRBV7-9, with 11 bases lining up with TRBD2. The germline V gene has CDR1 SEHNR and CDR2 FQNEAQ (reference sequence). With V trimmed by 1 base and J by 6 bases, 11 bases remained unmatched. The CDR3 totals 17 residues. CDR3 in amino acids: CASSLVHLAGGSPEQYF. In DNA form, the CDR3 reads TGTGCCAGCAGCTTAGTTCATCTAGCGGGGGGATCTCCCGAGCAGTACTTC.

In this sample, this clone turned up once. The chain links TRBV5-1 to TRBJ1-2, with D possibly matching TRBD1 (5 bases). This CDR3 contains 14 residues. Trimming took 0 bases from V and 7 from J, leaving 13 bases between them. Germline V gene sequence: CDR1 SGHRS, CDR2 YFSETQ. The CDR3: CASSLVSQGAGYTF. CDR3 DNA sequence: TGCGCCAGCAGCTTGGTTAGCCAGGGTGCTGGCTACACCTTC. The full variable domain, completed using reference TRBV5-1 and TRBJ1-2, is KAGVTQTPRYLIKTRGQQVTLSCSPISGHRSVSWYQQTPGQGLQFLFEYFSETQRNKGNFPGRFSGRQFSNSRSEMNVSTLELGDSALYLCASSLVSQGAGYTFGSGTRLTVV.

V usage is TRBV27 and J usage is TRBJ1-5; 7 bases match TRBD1. Germline CDR1 and CDR2: MNHEY and SMNVEV (reference sequence). The CDR3 is made up of 15 amino acids. Trimming cost V 4 bases and J 5 bases; bases outside gene matches: 8. This CDR3 is CASSSRGQAYQPQHF. CDR3 in DNA: TGTGCCAGCAGTTCGCGTGGACAGGCGTATCAGCCCCAGCATTTT.

V and J are TRBV29-1 and TRBJ2-1, with D perhaps TRBD2 (6 bases). The CDR3 runs to 13 residues. Germline V CDR1 and CDR2: SQVTM, ANQGSEA. The V gene lost 3 bases and the J gene lost 6 bases, with 12 bases spanning the gap. CDR3 DNA sequence: TGCAGCGTTGACGCACGGGGGACCAATGAGCAGTTCTTC. This encodes CSVDARGTNEQFF.

The chain recombines TRBV19 with TRBJ1-3; TRBD1 might be the D (5 bases). V lost 3 bases and J 0 bases, leaving 9 bases between the germline ends. This CDR3 region has 15 residues. The germline CDR1 and CDR2 sequences are LNHDA and SQIVND (reference sequence). The CDR3 protein is CASSIQGSSGNTIYF. In nucleotides, the CDR3 is TGTGCCAGTAGTATCCAGGGATCCTCTGGAAACACCATATATTTT.

This chain links TRBV28 with TRBJ2-7; D may be TRBD1 (7 bases). The germline V gene encodes CDR1 MDHEN and CDR2 SYDVKM. V was clipped by 5 bases and J by 2 bases, with 19 bases between them. There are 16 residues in the CDR3. The CDR3 spells CASSVSGGSNPYEQYF. Here the CDR3 DNA reads TGTGCCAGCAGTGTCTCAGGGGGGTCTAACCCCTACGAGCAGTACTTC.

The chain recombines TRBV2 with TRBJ1-5; 11 bases align to TRBD1. The CDR3 has 16 residues. Trimming at V came to 5 bases and at J to 4 bases, leaving 7 bases not matched to a gene. Germline values: CDR1 SNHLY, CDR2 FYNNEI. The CDR3 spells CASSRTGQGGNQPQHF. CDR3 DNA: TGTGCCAGCAGTAGAACGGGACAGGGGGGAAATCAGCCCCAGCATTTT.

J is TRBJ2-7 and V is TRBV7-9; possibly TRBD2 for D (5 bases). The V gene's germline CDR1 is SEHNR and CDR2 FQNEAQ (reference sequence). V was shortened by 1 base and J by 3 bases, with 16 bases between the two germline ends. This CDR3 is built from 16 residues. This CDR3 reads CASSLGGWEQDYEQYF. CDR3 in DNA: TGTGCCAGCAGCTTAGGGGGATGGGAGCAAGACTACGAGCAGTACTTC.

This clone was seen more than once but under ten times. This rearrangement joins TRBV27 to TRBJ2-5; a weak D match, TRBD1 (6 bases). Trimming cost V 5 bases and J 5 bases, with 21 bases left between them. Germline loops: CDR1 MNHEY, CDR2 SMNVEV (reference sequence). The CDR3 loop spans 16 amino acids. CDR3 sequence reads: CASSTKVQGRWETQYF. In DNA form, the CDR3 reads TGTGCCAGCAGTACAAAAGTCCAGGGGCGGTGGGAGACCCAGTACTTC.

V is TRBV9 and J is TRBJ1-6; possible D gene TRBD1, 5 bases. The length of the CDR3 is 14 residues. Per germline, CDR1 SGDLS and CDR2 YYNGEE. Between the trimmed V and J ends, which lost 4 bases and 7 bases, there was a span of 12 bases. The CDR3 DNA reads TGTGCCAGCAGCACGGCGGGGGGAAATTCACCCCTCCACTTT. This gives the protein CASSTAGGNSPLHF. The complete variable domain, with remaining parts taken from reference TRBV9 and TRBJ1-6, reads DSGVTQTPKHLITATGQRVTLRCSPRSGDLSVYWYQQSLDQGLQFLIQYYNGEERAKGNILERFSAQQFPDLHSELNLSSLELGDSALYFCASSTAGGNSPLHFGNGTRLTVT.

V and J are TRBV6-1 and TRBJ2-7; the D is unclear. The germline V gene encodes CDR1 MNHNS and CDR2 SASEGT. This CDR3 spans 15 amino acids. Trimming stripped 2 bases from V and 6 bases from J, with 17 bases between. The CDR3, as DNA: TGTGCCAGCAGTGAACTCCCCGGTGAGACTCTCGAGCAGTACTTC. Translating gives CASSELPGETLEQYF.

V usage is TRBV6-1 and J usage is TRBJ2-5; 8 nucleotides align to TRBD2. The CDR3 has 14 residues. Looked up from germline, CDR1 is MNHNS and CDR2 is SASEGT. Trimming took 6 bases from V and 2 from J; bases not matched to a gene: 5. The DNA for the CDR3 is TGTGCCAGCAGCCGGGGGGGCAATCAAGAGACCCAGTACTTC. Its translation is CASSRGGNQETQYF.

In DNA form, the CDR3 reads TGCGCCAGCAGCCAAGAGGCCTTTGACAGGTACAACACTGAAGCTTTCTTT. This encodes CASSQEAFDRYNTEAFF. The chain is built from TRBV4-1 and TRBJ1-1, with D possibly being TRBD1 (6 bases). With 0 bases removed from V and 2 bases from J, the gap between germline ends came to 16 bases. Germline CDR1 MGHRA, CDR2 YSYEKL. This CDR3 is 17 amino acids long.

The V gene is TRBV29-1, the J gene TRBJ2-7; 7 bases match TRBD1. CDR3 length: 13 amino acids. The junction had 9 bases not matched to a gene; V was cut back by 7 bases and J by 3 bases. Germline V CDR1 and CDR2: SQVTM, ANQGSEA. CDR3 loop: CSAKLDRDYEQYF. The CDR3 nucleotides read TGCAGCGCCAAATTAGACAGGGACTACGAGCAGTACTTC.

The gene calls are TRBV14 and TRBJ1-6; no clear D gene. CDR1 is SGHDN and CDR2 is FVKESK in the germline V gene. This CDR3 comprises 13 residues. V dropped 0 bases and J dropped 12 bases, with 9 bases sitting between them. The chain's CDR3 is CASSQESRLPLHF. The CDR3 region has the DNA TGTGCCAGCAGCCAAGAATCCAGACTACCCCTCCACTTT.

The chain couples TRBV28 to TRBJ1-5; a possible D gene is TRBD1 (6 bases). Germline V gene lookup returns CDR1 MDHEN and CDR2 SYDVKM. Deletions cut 3 bases from V and 5 bases from J, with 14 bases between. The CDR3 length is 15 residues. CDR3 loop: CASSFLDRTYQPQHF. The CDR3 DNA reads TGTGCCAGCAGTTTCCTGGACAGAACCTATCAGCCCCAGCATTTT.

This clone has only a few counts. One end of the junction fails to match germline, which may point to a read error. In DNA, the CDR3 is TGTGCTAGCAGCTTAGAGGCGGGTGGGAATGAGCAGTTCTTC. Translation: CASSLEAGGNEQFF. This chain joins TRBV7-7 and TRBJ2-1; tentatively, D is TRBD2 (5 bases). The germline gives CDR1 SSHAT, CDR2 FNYEAQ (reference sequence). This CDR3 spans 14 amino acids.

The chain joins TRBV4-2 to TRBJ2-1; weak D call: TRBD2 (6 bases). This CDR3 is built from 17 residues. The germline V and J ends were trimmed by 1 base and 5 bases, with 18 bases remaining between them. CDR1 and CDR2 from the germline V gene are LGHNA and YNFKEQ. The CDR3 spells CASSQVSFGSGDNEQFF. The CDR3 DNA follows: TGTGCCAGCAGCCAAGTGTCATTCGGGAGTGGAGACAATGAGCAGTTCTTC.

This sequence joins TRBV7-8 and TRBJ2-2; TRBD2 aligns across 14 bases. The CDR3 is made up of 18 amino acids. The germline CDR1 and CDR2 sequences are SGHVS and FQNEAQ. The V and J ends lost 1 base and 1 base, in that order; junction bases with no gene match: 2. The CDR3 region is CASSLEGLAGGNTGELFF. CDR3 bases: TGTGCCAGCAGCTTAGAAGGACTAGCGGGGGGGAACACCGGGGAGCTGTTTTTT.

This clone showed up just a few times. The genes are TRBV7-8 and TRBJ1-3; 9 nucleotides match TRBD1. V shed 6 bases and J 4 bases; nucleotides not matched to a gene: 7. CDR3 length: 15 residues. The germline CDR1 and CDR2 sequences are SGHVS and FQNEAQ. CDR3 sequence: CASRGQGMRGNTIYF. As DNA, the CDR3 is TGTGCCAGCAGAGGACAGGGGATGAGGGGAAACACCATATATTTT.

This chain connects TRBV9 to TRBJ1-5; the D gene is possibly TRBD1 (6 bases). There are 15 residues in the CDR3. Germline V lookup: CDR1 SGDLS, CDR2 YYNGEE. With 4 bases removed from V and 6 bases from J, the gap between germline ends came to 17 bases. The DNA of the CDR3 is TGTGCCAGCAGCCCGCAACCGGACAGTTCTCAGCCCCAGCATTTT. As protein: CASSPQPDSSQPQHF. Drawing the rest from reference TRBV9 and TRBJ1-5, the complete variable domain is DSGVTQTPKHLITATGQRVTLRCSPRSGDLSVYWYQQSLDQGLQFLIQYYNGEERAKGNILERFSAQQFPDLHSELNLSSLELGDSALYFCASSPQPDSSQPQHFGDGTRLSIL.

The chain uses TRBV20-1 and TRBJ2-5; D unclear. Germline lookup yields CDR1 DFQATT and CDR2 SNEGSKA (reference sequence). This CDR3 region has 11 residues. V was clipped by 2 bases and J by 4 bases, with 5 bases between them. The CDR3 nucleotides read TGCAGTGCTAGACGTAGAGAGACCCAGTACTTC. Its protein is CSARRRETQYF.

V is TRBV7-9 and J is TRBJ2-7; 9 bases match TRBD1. The CDR3 has 15 amino acids. J gave up 5 bases and V 3 bases, and 8 bases lay outside the gene matches. Germline V gene lookup returns CDR1 SEHNR and CDR2 FQNEAQ (reference sequence). The CDR3: CASSFTGQGGNEQYF. The CDR3 coding sequence is TGTGCCAGCAGCTTCACGGGACAGGGCGGGAACGAGCAGTACTTC.